The 15 T cell receptor beta chains below all came from one sample that was sequenced in a study of control samples from healthy donors and cancer patients. Measured with immunoSEQ multiplex PCR; TCRdb has only the in-frame clones, and not every one. The sample consists of roughly 70,000 clones, around 93% of them appearing once. Sequencing input: blood. The receptors here all came from a woman in her 30s in good health.

The chain carries TRBV11-2 and TRBJ1-6; D is unclear. The CDR3 length is 15 residues. Per germline, CDR1 SGHAT and CDR2 FQNNGV. V dropped 5 bases and J dropped 6 bases, with 14 bases sitting between them. CDR3 in amino acids: CASSLSGETNSPLHF. CDR3 DNA: TGTGCCAGCAGCCTCTCGGGAGAAACTAATTCACCCCTCCACTTT.

This sequence joins TRBV19 and TRBJ2-5; 12 nucleotides line up with TRBD2. The J segment lost 8 bases and the V segment lost 6 bases, leaving 10 bases of the junction unmatched. This CDR3 region has 15 residues. CDR1 is LNHDA, CDR2 SQIVND, per germline (reference sequence). CDR3 loop: CASSKLAGGLFTQYF. The CDR3 nucleotides are TGTGCCAGTAGCAAACTAGCGGGGGGTCTTTTTACCCAGTACTTC.

The chain combines TRBV10-2 with TRBJ2-2; 14 bases line up with TRBD2. V shed 10 bases, J shed 5 bases, and the junction held 15 bases outside the gene matches. The CDR3 sequence is 18 residues long. CDR1 and CDR2 from the germline V gene are WSHSY and SAAADI. The chain's CDR3 is CATPPLTSGGAWTGELFF. CDR3 nucleotides: TGCGCCACCCCACCCTTGACTAGCGGGGGGGCTTGGACCGGGGAGCTGTTTTTT.

This sequence joins TRBV19 and TRBJ1-2; no clear D. Germline CDR1 is LNHDA and CDR2 is SQIVND (reference sequence). The CDR3 spans 12 residues. Trimming took 7 bases from V and 3 from J, leaving 9 bases between them. In nucleotides, the CDR3 is TGTGCCAGTACCAACAGCCACTATGGCTACACCTTC. This translates into CASTNSHYGYTF.

A remark on this clone: An end of the junction differs from the germline gene, which may be a read error. The genes are TRBV5-1 and TRBJ2-1, with TRBD2 matching 12 bases. CDR1 and CDR2 (germline): SGHRS, YFSETQ. This CDR3 contains 16 residues. This chain's CDR3 is CARSGSSGGASNEQFF. In DNA, the CDR3 is TGCGCCCGCAGCGGCTCTAGCGGGGGGGCTTCCAATGAGCAGTTCTTC.

This sequence joins TRBV11-3 and TRBJ2-4, with D perhaps TRBD1 or TRBD2 (6 bases each). Between the trimmed V and J ends, which lost 4 bases and 5 bases, there was a span of 12 bases. From germline, CDR1 is SGHNT and CDR2 YENEEA. The CDR3 has 14 residues. CDR3 nucleotide sequence: TGTGCCAGCAGCTCACAGGGCGGGGAAAACATTCAGTACTTC. This sequence encodes CASSSQGGENIQYF.

The chain carries TRBV28 and TRBJ1-5, with 7 bases that match TRBD1. CDR3 length: 15 residues. From germline, CDR1 is MDHEN and CDR2 SYDVKM. After removal of 3 bases from V and 4 bases from J, the junction contained 6 bases not matched to a gene. In nucleotides, the CDR3 is TGTGCCAGCAGTTTGATTACAGGGGCAAATCAGCCCCAGCATTTT. The encoded protein is CASSLITGANQPQHF.

The chain couples TRBV20-1 to TRBJ1-6; D is ambiguous. The ends were cut back, 3 bases at V and 7 bases at J, with 10 bases in the middle. Germline values: CDR1 DFQATT, CDR2 SNEGSKA (reference sequence). The CDR3 loop spans 13 amino acids. The CDR3 DNA follows: TGCAGTGCTAGTGTTACAGAGAATTCACCCCTCCACTTT. This gives the protein CSASVTENSPLHF.

This clone appeared a single time. The rearrangement uses TRBV27 and TRBJ1-1; 7 nucleotides match TRBD1. The CDR3 has 16 residues. The V gene's germline CDR1 is MNHEY and CDR2 SMNVEV (reference sequence). With 6 bases clipped from V and 4 bases from J, the junction kept 14 bases outside the gene matches. For the CDR3, the DNA is TGTGCCAGCAGACGGACAGGCACCACCCGGGGCACTGAAGCTTTCTTT. It translates to CASRRTGTTRGTEAFF.

The V call is TRBV7-9, the J call TRBJ2-1; D remains unclear. This CDR3 is 13 amino acids long. Per germline, CDR1 SEHNR and CDR2 FQNEAQ (reference sequence). V shed 5 bases and J shed 9 bases, with 14 bases lying between them. CDR3 sequence reads: CASSGRTVGEQFF. Written as DNA, the CDR3 is TGTGCCAGCAGCGGCAGAACAGTCGGTGAGCAGTTCTTC.

This rearrangement joins TRBV4-1 to TRBJ1-1; no firm D call. The CDR3 covers 13 residues. Germline V gene lookup returns CDR1 MGHRA and CDR2 YSYEKL. The V end was cut by 1 base, the J end by 11 bases, with 14 bases between. CDR3 DNA: TGCGCCAGCAGCCAAGTTGGGTCCCTTCGGGCTTTCTTT. Residues: CASSQVGSLRAFF.

The chain carries TRBV4-1 and TRBJ1-1; D might be TRBD1 (5 bases). CDR1 and CDR2 from the germline V gene are MGHRA and YSYEKL. V lost 5 bases to trimming and J lost 1 base, with 14 bases between them. The CDR3 runs 15 residues. The CDR3 here is CASSIPGTANTEAFF. CDR3 DNA: TGCGCCAGCAGCATACCCGGGACGGCGAACACTGAAGCTTTCTTT.

V is TRBV6-5 and J is TRBJ1-1; D possibly corresponds to TRBD1 (5 bases). This CDR3 region has 14 residues. Germline V gene lookup returns CDR1 MNHEY and CDR2 SVGAGI. V was trimmed by 4 bases and J by 2 bases, leaving 11 bases between them. CDR3 sequence: CASSLGGFNTEAFF. The CDR3 DNA sequence: TGTGCCAGCAGTTTGGGGGGGTTTAACACTGAAGCTTTCTTT.

V and J are TRBV30 and TRBJ2-5, with 9 bases matching TRBD1. This CDR3 region has 14 residues. V was clipped by 3 bases and J by 7 bases; unmatched bases: 9. CDR1 is GTSNPN, CDR2 SVGIG, per germline (reference sequence). Here the CDR3 DNA reads TGTGCCTGGAGGTCCGGGACAGGGTGGTCGACCCAGTACTTC. It yields the protein CAWRSGTGWSTQYF.

The rearrangement links TRBV24-1 to TRBJ2-3, with 10 bases matching TRBD1. Unmatched junction bases numbered 17, after V lost 0 bases and J lost 3 bases. Germline values: CDR1 KGHDR, CDR2 SFDVKD. The CDR3 length is 21 residues. In nucleotides, the CDR3 is TGTGCCACCAGTGATTTGGCAACCCCCAAGACAGGGGGCGTTTCAACAGATACGCAGTATTTT. Amino acids: CATSDLATPKTGGVSTDTQYF.